This TCR beta chain came from a study of T cell responses to AZD1222 COVID-19 vaccine. On the study more broadly: The study pooled second doses at about 4 or about 12 weeks. Study findings and constraints: Mostly white British, mostly female donors; authors suggested clonal diversity may be underestimated.

Profiled with immunoSEQ multiplex PCR; TCRdb holds only in-frame clones, not every one. Of about 120,000 clones listed, less than 90% are singletons. V lost 0 bases to trimming and J lost 5 bases, with 23 bases between them. Germline V lookup: CDR1 SGHRS, CDR2 YFSETQ. The CDR3 consists of 18 residues. With regard to this clone: Its antigen is still unknown.

The source material was peripheral blood, sampled on day 0 of AZD1222 vaccination. The receptor was isolated from an adult in good health. The chain carries TRBV5-1 and TRBJ2-5; TRBD2 might be the D (5 bases). The CDR3 DNA is TGCGCCAGCAGCTTGGCGGGTATGGTTCTGGATCCGGGGGAGACCCAGTACTTC. Amino acids: CASSLAGMVLDPGETQYF. Drawing the rest from reference TRBV5-1 and TRBJ2-5, the complete variable domain is KAGVTQTPRYLIKTRGQQVTLSCSPISGHRSVSWYQQTPGQGLQFLFEYFSETQRNKGNFPGRFSGRQFSNSRSEMNVSTLELGDSALYLCASSLAGMVLDPGETQYFGPGTRLLVL.